This T cell receptor (beta chain) emerged from a study of identical twins. TCRdb re-called the 5' RACE reads with MiXCR, one entry per CDR3 protein. Here the sample spans about 190,000 distinct CDR3 sequences, around a sixth being singletons. General study results and limits: Fewer insertions marked abundant cord blood beta clonotypes; young adult naive trended weakly, memory not at all.

Every one of the donors was a healthy Caucasian. Trimming took off 10 bases at V and 3 bases at J, with 16 bases between the two ends. This CDR3 spans 14 amino acids. Germline CDR1 reads SEHNR; CDR2 reads FQNEAQ (reference sequence). Only a few counts were recorded for this clonotype. Its antigen is unidentified. The sample also formed part of further work on T cells expressing NK-cell markers. That report notes: Repertoire data for TCR beta were derived from sorted T cells (CD3+CD56+NKG2C+, CD3+CD56+NKG2C- and CD3+CD56-NKG2C+). It was still unclear whether expanded NKG2C+ T cell clones were HCMV specific.

The receptor comes from a woman between 18 and 29 years old in good health. The gene calls are TRBV7-9 and TRBJ2-1, with D possibly matching TRBD2 (6 bases). The source material was CD8+ T cells sorted from blood. The CDR3 DNA sequence: TGTGCCATCACCGGGAGTAGCAGCTACAATGAGCAGTTCTTC. Its translation is CAITGSSSYNEQFF.